The clone carrying this T cell receptor (beta chain) has only a few counts. The antigen is undetermined. The source of the sample is a study of response to subunit inactivated influenza vaccine. The study, taken as a whole, reports: The authors offered the suggestion that each seasonal influenza vaccination recruits few new T cells.

One entry per CDR3 protein, called by TCRdb with MiXCR from the RT-PCR reads. This table holds around 760,000 distinct CDR3 sequences, roughly 13% found once. V shed 2 bases and J 3 bases; nucleotides not matched to a gene: 6. The CDR3 loop spans 16 amino acids. Germline-derived CDR1 and CDR2 are SGHAT and FQDESV (reference sequence). The input for sequencing was PBMCs from blood, taken around 14 days before vaccination. The TCR sequence derives from a man aged 50-59 years who received an inactivated influenza vaccine. The chain joins TRBV11-1 to TRBJ2-2, with 7 nucleotides matching TRBD2. The CDR3 bases are TGTGCCAGCAGCTTAAGTGGGCTAGCGGACACCGGGGAGCTGTTTTTT. It encodes CASSLSGLADTGELFF.